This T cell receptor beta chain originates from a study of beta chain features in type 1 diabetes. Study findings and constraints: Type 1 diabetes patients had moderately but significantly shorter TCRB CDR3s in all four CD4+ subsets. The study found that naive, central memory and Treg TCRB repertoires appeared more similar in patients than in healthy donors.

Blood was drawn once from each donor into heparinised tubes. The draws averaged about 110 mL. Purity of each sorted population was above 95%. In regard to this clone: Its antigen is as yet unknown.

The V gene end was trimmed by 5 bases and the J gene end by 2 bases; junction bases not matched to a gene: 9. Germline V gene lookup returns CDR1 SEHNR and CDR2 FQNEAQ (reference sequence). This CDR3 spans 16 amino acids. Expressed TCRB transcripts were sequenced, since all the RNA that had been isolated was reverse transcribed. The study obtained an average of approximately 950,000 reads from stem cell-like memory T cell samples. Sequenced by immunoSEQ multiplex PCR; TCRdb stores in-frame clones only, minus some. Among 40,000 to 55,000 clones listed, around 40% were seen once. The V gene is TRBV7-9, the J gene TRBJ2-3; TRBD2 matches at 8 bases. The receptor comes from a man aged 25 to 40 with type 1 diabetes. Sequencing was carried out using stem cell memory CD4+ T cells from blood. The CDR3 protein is CASSRILAALTDTQYF. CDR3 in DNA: TGTGCCAGCAGCCGCATACTAGCGGCCCTCACAGATACGCAGTATTTT.